The table lists the clone carrying this T cell receptor beta chain with many counts. The data belong to a study of human T cells and chemical hapten exposure. Study context: For sensitization, 2% DPC was applied to an approximately 2 cm by approximately 2 cm patch of upper inner arm skin. There were weekly diphenylcyclopropenone doses to the scalp for patients throughout the roughly 23-week study. TCR yields per sample varied, mainly owing to small pooled library volume differences.

It was the library that attached unique molecular identifiers to individual cDNA molecules. Via MiXCR, TCRdb re-called the RACE reads, giving one row per CDR3 protein. The sample contains over 85,000 distinct CDR3 sequences, approximately 8.6% of which appear only once. This sample's time point: patch test 2, 6 weeks after DPC sensitization. Treatment noted: therapeutic diphenylcyclopropenone sensitization with weekly scalp DPC. This TCR derives from a woman in her thirties or forties with alopecia areata. Some clones in this sample may be carry-over from other donors' samples. The sample consisted of whole blood, taken in connection with sensitization to the hapten diphenylcyclopropenone (DPC).

The CDR3 here is CASSLEAGYTF. The CDR3 nucleotides read TGTGCCAGCAGCTTAGAAGCAGGCTACACCTTC. This chain joins TRBV7-9 and TRBJ1-2; D gene unclear. Per germline, CDR1 SEHNR and CDR2 FQNEAQ (reference sequence). Deletions cut 1 base from V and 8 bases from J, with 5 bases between. The CDR3 extends over 11 amino acids.